This entry lists 5 T cell receptor beta chains sequenced from one sample in a study of CD8 T cells in Susac syndrome (dated by TCRdb to about 2019). The library was built by means of the immunoSEQ multiplex PCR assay. RNA was extracted using the RNeasy kit, and about 0.45 to 1 ug of the RNA was reverse transcribed with random hexamers. TCRdb passed the public sequencing reads through fastp at Q25 and MiXCR, retaining productive beta sequences. All rows with the same CDR3 protein become a single entry with the most common DNA and genes. The table for this sample lists tens of thousands of distinct CDR3 sequences; roughly 96% of them were counted only once. The ten largest make up roughly 0.44% of the sample. Sequenced material: CD8+ T cells from PBMCs. The source is a human donor with Susac syndrome.

The V gene is TRBV9, the J gene TRBJ2-3; 7 positions agree with TRBD1. V was clipped by 0 bases and J by 1 base; unmatched bases: 5. CDR1 is SGDLS and CDR2 is YYNGEE in the germline V gene. This CDR3 region has 16 residues. The CDR3 DNA follows: TGTGCCAGCAGCGTAGAAGGGGGCACCCGCACAGATACGCAGTATTTT. This encodes CASSVEGGTRTDTQYF.

The chain carries TRBV7-9 and TRBJ2-7; 13 bases line up with TRBD2. The V and J ends lost 2 bases and 2 bases, in that order; junction bases with no gene match: 3. The CDR3 has 16 amino acids. CDR1 SEHNR and CDR2 FQNEAQ come from the germline V gene (reference sequence). CDR3 amino acids: CASSLWGLAGTYEQYF. DNA of the CDR3: TGTGCCAGCAGCTTATGGGGACTAGCGGGGACCTACGAGCAGTACTTC.

The chain carries TRBV5-4 and TRBJ1-1; D uncertain. This CDR3 region has 14 residues. The germline CDR1 and CDR2 sequences are SGHNT and YYREEE (reference sequence). The ends were cut back, 0 bases at V and 3 bases at J, with 9 bases in the middle. This chain's CDR3 is CASSLAGRYTEAFF. In nucleotides, the CDR3 is TGTGCCAGCAGCTTGGCCGGGAGGTACACTGAAGCTTTCTTT. The full variable domain, completed using reference TRBV5-4 and TRBJ1-1, is ETGVTQSPTHLIKTRGQQVTLRCSSQSGHNTVSWYQQALGQGPQFIFQYYREEENGRGNFPPRFSGLQFPNYSSELNVNALELDDSALYLCASSLAGRYTEAFFGQGTRLTVV.

This sequence joins TRBV30 and TRBJ2-7; 7 nucleotides match TRBD1. J lost 3 bases, V lost 5 bases, and 10 bases had no gene match. Germline V CDR1 and CDR2: GTSNPN, SVGIG (reference sequence). This CDR3 comprises 14 residues. DNA of the CDR3: TGTGCCTGGGAGGGACAGTCCAATTTCTACGAGCAGTACTTC. This translates into CAWEGQSNFYEQYF.

The chain is built from TRBV14 and TRBJ2-7; no definite D call. The CDR3 consists of 12 residues. With 0 bases removed from V and 4 bases from J, the gap between germline ends came to 4 bases. The germline V gene has CDR1 SGHDN and CDR2 FVKESK. Here the CDR3 reads CASSQEQYEQYF. The DNA of the CDR3 is TGTGCCAGCAGCCAAGAGCAATACGAGCAGTACTTC.